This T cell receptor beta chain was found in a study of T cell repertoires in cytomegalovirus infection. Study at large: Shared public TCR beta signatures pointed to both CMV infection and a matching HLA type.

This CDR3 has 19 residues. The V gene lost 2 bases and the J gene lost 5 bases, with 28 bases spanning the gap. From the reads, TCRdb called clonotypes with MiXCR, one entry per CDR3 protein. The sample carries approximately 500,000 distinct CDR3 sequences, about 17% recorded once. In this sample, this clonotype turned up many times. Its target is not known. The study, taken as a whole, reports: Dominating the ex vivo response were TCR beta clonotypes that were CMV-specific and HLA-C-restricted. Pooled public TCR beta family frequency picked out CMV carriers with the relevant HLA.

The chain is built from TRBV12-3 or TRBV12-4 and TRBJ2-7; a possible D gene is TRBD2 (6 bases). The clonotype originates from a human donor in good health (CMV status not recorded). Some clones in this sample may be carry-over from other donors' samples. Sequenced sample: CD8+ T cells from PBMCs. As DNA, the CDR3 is TGTGCCAGCAGTTTAAGTTCTGTGGGGGAGGAGGGGCTGATGAACGAGCAGTACTTC. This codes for CASSLSSVGEEGLMNEQYF.